A single sample gave rise to the 27 T cell receptor beta chains below, sequenced in a study of blood T cell repertoires in COVID-19. Profiling relied on immunoSEQ multiplex PCR, and the TCRdb table lists in-frame clones only, not all of them. The sample lists 250,000 or so clones; about 89% were seen once. Sequenced material: PBMCs or T cells enriched from blood (not recorded which). Every receptor here comes from a woman aged 18-29 years who had recovered from COVID-19.

J is TRBJ2-3 and V is TRBV4-2, with D maybe TRBD1 (5 bases). This CDR3 contains 18 residues. Per germline, CDR1 LGHNA and CDR2 YNFKEQ. The V gene lost 0 bases and the J gene lost 2 bases, with 18 bases spanning the gap. In nucleotides, the CDR3 is TGTGCCAGCAGCCAAGATCTACTGTTATGGACAACCACAGATACGCAGTATTTT. Its protein is CASSQDLLLWTTTDTQYF.

This chain connects TRBV7-9 to TRBJ1-6; tentative D call: TRBD1 (5 bases). CDR3 length equals 18 residues. V was trimmed by 5 bases and J by 4 bases, leaving 21 bases between them. The germline V gene has CDR1 SEHNR and CDR2 FQNEAQ (reference sequence). In DNA form, the CDR3 reads TGTGCCAGCAGCGAATCGGCTACAGGAGATACATATAATTCACCCCTCCACTTT. This translates into CASSESATGDTYNSPLHF.

The rearrangement joins TRBV28 to TRBJ2-3; a possible D gene is TRBD2 (6 bases). Per germline, CDR1 MDHEN and CDR2 SYDVKM. The CDR3 is 15 residues long. With 6 bases removed from V and 4 bases from J, the gap between germline ends came to 17 bases. The CDR3 sequence: CASRGMTRVSDTQYF. CDR3 nucleotides: TGTGCCAGCAGAGGGATGACTAGGGTTTCAGATACGCAGTATTTT. Based on the CDR3 plus reference TRBV28 and TRBJ2-3, the full variable domain is DVKVTQSSRYLVKRTGEKVFLECVQDMDHENMFWYRQDPGLGLRLIYFSYDVKMKEKGDIPEGYSVSREKKERFSLILESASTNQTSMYLCASRGMTRVSDTQYFGPGTRLTVL.

The chain combines TRBV5-5 with TRBJ1-2; a possible D gene is TRBD1 (6 bases). The CDR3 runs to 14 residues. The V and J ends lost 4 bases and 6 bases respectively, with 16 bases between them. Germline V lookup: CDR1 SGHKS, CDR2 YYEKEE (reference sequence). The DNA for the CDR3 is TGTGCCAGCAGCACCGGGACAATAGGTCATGGCTACACCTTC. Encoded protein: CASSTGTIGHGYTF.

The chain has TRBV7-2 and TRBJ2-7; D not certain. Deletions cut 4 bases from V and 0 bases from J, with 7 bases between. The CDR3 extends over 13 amino acids. Germline values: CDR1 SGHTA, CDR2 FQGNSA. The CDR3 reads CASSSTHSYEQYF. Written as DNA, the CDR3 is TGTGCCAGCAGCTCCACACACTCCTACGAGCAGTACTTC. The full variable domain, in which reference TRBV7-2 and TRBJ2-7 provide the parts outside the CDR3, is GAGVSQSPSNKVTEKGKDVELRCDPISGHTALYWYRQSLGQGLEFLIYFQGNSAPDKSGLPSDRFSAERTGGSVSTLTIQRTQQEDSAVYLCASSSTHSYEQYFGPGTRLTVT.

The CDR3 region is CASSLGTWSSYEQYF. The CDR3 DNA follows: TGCGCCAGCAGCCTAGGGACATGGAGCTCCTACGAGCAGTACTTC. This chain links TRBV5-1 with TRBJ2-7; tentatively, D is TRBD1 (6 bases). CDR3 length: 15 amino acids. V was shortened by 4 bases and J by 0 bases, with 14 bases between the two germline ends. The V gene's germline CDR1 is SGHRS and CDR2 YFSETQ.

The J gene is TRBJ2-7, the V gene TRBV27; D remains ambiguous. V was trimmed by 8 bases and J by 1 base, leaving 6 bases between them. Per germline, CDR1 MNHEY and CDR2 SMNVEV (reference sequence). The CDR3 runs 11 residues. As DNA, the CDR3 is TGTGCCAGCGGGCGTTCCTACGAGCAGTACTTC. Its translation: CASGRSYEQYF.

This sequence joins TRBV27 and TRBJ2-6; tentative D call: TRBD2 (5 bases). The CDR3 is made up of 15 amino acids. The germline V gene encodes CDR1 MNHEY and CDR2 SMNVEV (reference sequence). With 7 bases removed from V and 2 bases from J, the gap between germline ends came to 12 bases. The CDR3 loop reads CASTPGGPGANVLTF. The CDR3 bases are TGTGCCAGCACGCCCGGAGGCCCTGGGGCCAACGTCCTGACTTTC.

As concerns this clone: Germline is not matched at one junction end, which may reflect a read error. The chain carries TRBV28 and TRBJ1-5; 7 bases agree with TRBD1. The CDR3 length is 16 residues. In germline, CDR1 is MDHEN, CDR2 SYDVKM. CDR3 in DNA: TGTGCCAGCAGTTTAACCCCACAGGGGAACAATCAGCTCCAGCATTTT. Its protein is CASSLTPQGNNQLQHF.

This clone was found once. The chain employs TRBV19 and TRBJ2-7, with D possibly TRBD1 on 6 matching bases. The CDR3 is 15 residues long. In germline, CDR1 is LNHDA, CDR2 SQIVND (reference sequence). The ends were cut back, 5 bases at V and 6 bases at J, with 20 bases in the middle. The CDR3: CASSSSPGHSREQYF. The CDR3 region has the DNA TGTGCCAGTAGTTCCTCCCCGGGACATTCGCGCGAGCAGTACTTC.

CDR3 amino acids: CASSIGSRGGTEAFF. Here the CDR3 DNA reads TGTGCCAGTAGTATAGGATCCAGGGGTGGCACTGAAGCTTTCTTT. This rearrangement joins TRBV19 to TRBJ1-1; tentative D call: TRBD1 (6 bases). This CDR3 spans 15 amino acids. Looked up from germline, CDR1 is LNHDA and CDR2 is SQIVND (reference sequence). With 1 base removed from V and 4 bases from J, the gap between germline ends came to 13 bases.

The V and J genes are TRBV5-1 and TRBJ2-2; D is possibly TRBD1 (6 bases). Germline V lookup: CDR1 SGHRS, CDR2 YFSETQ. The length of the CDR3 is 15 residues. Deletions cut 3 bases from V and 7 bases from J, with 16 bases between. The CDR3 nucleotides read TGCGCCAGCAGCTGGGGTACAGGGTATGGCGGGGAGCTGTTTTTT. Translated: CASSWGTGYGGELFF.

The chain combines TRBV30 with TRBJ2-3; 10 bases align to TRBD2. Losses at the gene ends were 5 bases for V and 2 bases for J; bases not matched to a gene: 4. The V gene's germline CDR1 is GTSNPN and CDR2 SVGIG (reference sequence). The CDR3 is 14 residues long. The CDR3: CAWSSGGLTDTQYF. CDR3 nucleotide sequence: TGTGCCTGGTCTAGCGGGGGCCTCACAGATACGCAGTATTTT.

The V gene is TRBV12-5, the J gene TRBJ2-1, with D perhaps matching TRBD2 (5 bases). V lost 2 bases, J lost 9 bases, and 8 bases lay in between. Germline V gene sequence: CDR1 LGHNT, CDR2 FRNRAP. The CDR3 has 12 amino acids. CDR3 DNA: TGTGCTAGTGGTTTGTGGGCGGGTGAGCAGTTCTTC. Translating it yields CASGLWAGEQFF.

The V gene is TRBV4-3, the J gene TRBJ1-2; D uncertain. Germline V CDR1 and CDR2: LGHNA, YSLEER. The V end lost 4 bases, the J end lost 4 bases, and 13 bases lay between the germline ends. The CDR3 is 14 amino acids. The CDR3 nucleotides are TGCGCCAGCAGCCCTTTACGGGGAGTCTATGGCTACACCTTC. As protein: CASSPLRGVYGYTF.

V and J are TRBV18 and TRBJ2-1; TRBD1 matches at 7 bases. With 6 bases clipped from V and 2 bases from J, the junction kept 13 bases outside the gene matches. There are 17 residues in the CDR3. Germline loops: CDR1 KGHSH, CDR2 LQKENI. The CDR3 region has the DNA TGTGCCAGCTCCCCGACAGGGTGGCAGTACACCTACAATGAGCAGTTCTTC. It encodes CASSPTGWQYTYNEQFF.

The V and J genes are TRBV28 and TRBJ2-5; TRBD2 matches at 8 bases. The germline V gene encodes CDR1 MDHEN and CDR2 SYDVKM. The CDR3 extends over 16 amino acids. Trimming took 6 bases from V and 4 from J; bases not matched to a gene: 13. The CDR3 protein is CASSLDSGAGGETQYF. CDR3 sequence (DNA): TGTGCCAGCAGCCTGGACTCCGGCGCGGGAGGAGAGACCCAGTACTTC.

The chain uses TRBV27 and TRBJ2-1; TRBD2 agrees at 14 bases. CDR3 length: 19 amino acids. V lost 4 bases to trimming and J lost 1 base; unmatched junction nucleotides: 9. Germline V gene data show CDR1 as MNHEY and CDR2 as SMNVEV (reference sequence). CDR3 residues: CASSSRLAGGPRSYNEQFF. CDR3 DNA: TGTGCCAGCAGTTCCCGACTAGCGGGAGGGCCAAGGTCCTACAATGAGCAGTTCTTC.

The genes are TRBV19 and TRBJ2-6; D is unclear. Between the trimmed V and J ends, which lost 3 bases and 1 base, there was a span of 7 bases. CDR1 LNHDA and CDR2 SQIVND come from the germline V gene (reference sequence). The CDR3 has 15 amino acids. The CDR3 loop is CASSIQESGANVLTF. The DNA of the CDR3 is TGTGCCAGTAGTATCCAGGAATCTGGGGCCAACGTCCTGACTTTC.

The chain employs TRBV2 and TRBJ1-6, with D unresolved. The V gene lost 8 bases and the J gene lost 0 bases, with 11 bases spanning the gap. This CDR3 is 15 amino acids long. Germline CDR1 SNHLY, CDR2 FYNNEI. The CDR3 nucleotides read TGTGCCAGCCTGCTCGAGAGCTCCTATAATTCACCCCTCCACTTT. Translating gives CASLLESSYNSPLHF.

The V and J genes are TRBV7-2 and TRBJ2-5; D not resolved. Germline V gene data show CDR1 as SGHTA and CDR2 as FQGNSA. CDR3 size: 13 residues. Trimming removed 2 bases from V and 5 bases from J, with 9 bases in between. CDR3 sequence reads: CASSLNPRETQYF. The DNA of the CDR3 is TGTGCCAGCAGCTTAAATCCCCGGGAGACCCAGTACTTC.

V gene TRBV9 combines with J gene TRBJ1-4, with TRBD1 matching over 7 bases. Germline V gene data show CDR1 as SGDLS and CDR2 as YYNGEE. With 4 bases clipped from V and 0 bases from J, the junction kept 6 bases outside the gene matches. The length of the CDR3 is 16 residues. This CDR3 is CASSPTGFPTNEKLFF. For the CDR3, the DNA is TGTGCCAGCAGCCCGACAGGGTTTCCAACTAATGAAAAACTGTTTTTT.

V usage is TRBV2 and J usage is TRBJ2-3, with D possibly being TRBD2 (6 bases). The CDR3 loop spans 15 amino acids. The germline V and J ends were trimmed by 5 bases and 6 bases, with 18 bases remaining between them. The V gene's germline CDR1 is SNHLY and CDR2 FYNNEI. The CDR3: CASSLGLPPGDTQYF. Here the CDR3 DNA reads TGTGCCAGCAGTCTCGGACTACCTCCCGGGGATACGCAGTATTTT.

This chain uses TRBV4-2 with TRBJ2-5; 12 bases line up with TRBD2. V lost 4 bases and J lost 2; bases outside the gene matches: 8. The germline gives CDR1 LGHNA, CDR2 YNFKEQ. CDR3 length: 17 residues. The DNA of the CDR3 is TGTGCCAGCAGCCGACCCGGACTAGCGGGGAATCAAGAGACCCAGTACTTC. Translating it yields CASSRPGLAGNQETQYF.

The chain has TRBV28 and TRBJ2-7, with TRBD2 as a possible D gene (6 bases). Germline V lookup: CDR1 MDHEN, CDR2 SYDVKM. The CDR3 has 16 residues. V lost 3 bases and J 0 bases, leaving 15 bases between the germline ends. The CDR3 region has the DNA TGTGCCAGCAGTTTTTCCCTAATTAGCGGCTCCTACGAGCAGTACTTC. This translates into CASSFSLISGSYEQYF.

This sequence joins TRBV19 and TRBJ1-2, with D perhaps matching TRBD1 (5 bases). CDR3 size: 15 residues. Germline V CDR1 and CDR2: LNHDA, SQIVND (reference sequence). Deletions cut 1 base from V and 4 bases from J, with 13 bases between. In nucleotides, the CDR3 is TGTGCCAGTAGTATAGGTAGGGGCTATGGCTATGGCTACACCTTC. Translating gives CASSIGRGYGYGYTF.

V is TRBV9 and J is TRBJ2-2, with unresolved D. The CDR3 length is 15 residues. Germline lookup yields CDR1 SGDLS and CDR2 YYNGEE. V lost 0 bases to trimming and J lost 2 bases, with 8 bases between them. This CDR3 is CASSVVSSNTGELFF. CDR3 coding DNA: TGTGCCAGCAGCGTAGTGAGTAGCAACACCGGGGAGCTGTTTTTT. The variable domain in full, completed from reference TRBV9 and TRBJ2-2, reads DSGVTQTPKHLITATGQRVTLRCSPRSGDLSVYWYQQSLDQGLQFLIQYYNGEERAKGNILERFSAQQFPDLHSELNLSSLELGDSALYFCASSVVSSNTGELFFGEGSRLTVL.